The 19 T cell receptor beta chains presented below share a single source sample, sequenced in a study of blood T cell repertoires in COVID-19. Clones were read by immunoSEQ multiplex PCR, and TCRdb kept only the in-frame ones, dropping some. The profile shows about 57,000 clones, 80% to 90% of them singletons. What was sequenced was PBMCs or T cells enriched from blood (not recorded which). The receptor source for this set is a woman between 35 and 50 years old with acute COVID-19.

The V gene is TRBV6-8, the J gene TRBJ2-3; TRBD1 is a possible D gene (5 bases). The V and J ends lost 0 bases and 1 base respectively, with 20 bases between them. From germline, CDR1 is MNHGY and CDR2 SAAAGT. The CDR3 has 19 amino acids. The DNA for the CDR3 is TGTGCCAGCAGTTACTCGTCACGAAGCCGGGTAGGGGGCACAGATACGCAGTATTTT. Amino acids: CASSYSSRSRVGGTDTQYF.

The rearrangement uses TRBV6-1 and TRBJ2-2, with D perhaps matching TRBD2 (6 bases). The CDR3 loop spans 15 amino acids. Germline V CDR1 and CDR2: MNHNS, SASEGT. V lost 7 bases, J lost 6 bases, and 18 bases lay in between. CDR3: CASTLNRPGAGELFF. CDR3 nucleotides: TGTGCCAGCACTTTAAACAGGCCGGGGGCCGGGGAGCTGTTTTTT.

This clone was counted a few times. DNA for the CDR3: TGTGCCAGCAGCGGCGGACAGGCTAACTATGGCTACACCTTC. Translation: CASSGGQANYGYTF. This chain uses TRBV11-2 with TRBJ1-2; 7 bases are a match to TRBD1. With 5 bases clipped from V and 0 bases from J, the junction kept 3 bases outside the gene matches. Germline values: CDR1 SGHAT, CDR2 FQNNGV. The CDR3 is made up of 14 amino acids.

V usage is TRBV7-9 and J usage is TRBJ2-2; a possible D gene is TRBD1 (6 bases). Trimming took off 5 bases at V and 6 bases at J, with 16 bases between the two ends. The CDR3 length is 15 residues. CDR1 is SEHNR and CDR2 is FQNEAQ in the germline V gene (reference sequence). The CDR3 coding sequence is TGTGCCAGCAGCGTGACAGGTCTGGTCTCCGGGGAGCTGTTTTTT. It codes for CASSVTGLVSGELFF.

The chain joins TRBV2 to TRBJ2-2; a possible D gene is TRBD2 (5 bases). Trimming pared 4 bases from V and 3 bases from J, leaving 9 bases between. Germline values: CDR1 SNHLY, CDR2 FYNNEI. The CDR3 contains 14 residues. The chain's CDR3 is CASSVGVDTGELFF. The CDR3 nucleotides read TGTGCCAGCAGTGTGGGAGTAGACACCGGGGAGCTGTTTTTT. Filled out from reference TRBV2 and TRBJ2-2, the complete variable domain reads EPEVTQTPSHQVTQMGQEVILRCVPISNHLYFYWYRQILGQKVEFLVSFYNNEISEKSEIFDDQFSVERPDGSNFTLKIRSTKLEDSAMYFCASSVGVDTGELFFGEGSRLTVL.

The genes are TRBV6-6 and TRBJ2-6; 10 nucleotides align to TRBD1. The germline gives CDR1 MNHNY, CDR2 SVGAGI (reference sequence). The CDR3 consists of 17 residues. Trimming took 5 bases from V and 7 from J; bases not matched to a gene: 11. This CDR3 is CASSPWTGGFVANVLTF. As DNA, the CDR3 is TGTGCCAGCAGTCCCTGGACAGGGGGTTTTGTTGCCAACGTCCTGACTTTC.

This clone has just a few counts. CDR3 nucleotide sequence: TGTGCCAGCAGTGTTAGCGGGAGGCTTTGGGATGAGCAGTTCTTC. It translates to CASSVSGRLWDEQFF. The chain carries TRBV27 and TRBJ2-1; 10 bases line up with TRBD2. Germline V gene sequence: CDR1 MNHEY, CDR2 SMNVEV (reference sequence). V shed 5 bases, J shed 8 bases, and the junction held 9 bases outside the gene matches. This CDR3 has 15 residues.

The chain recombines TRBV7-9 with TRBJ2-1; 11 bases map to TRBD2. Germline loops: CDR1 SEHNR, CDR2 FQNEAQ (reference sequence). The CDR3 is 15 amino acids. Losses at the gene ends were 3 bases for V and 8 bases for J; bases not matched to a gene: 6. The CDR3 nucleotides read TGTGCCAGCAGCTTCGGCCTAGCGGGAGGTGATGAGCAGTTCTTC. This encodes CASSFGLAGGDEQFF.

Worth noting for this clone: Relative to the germline gene, one junction end is altered; a read error may explain this. This rearrangement joins TRBV7-7 to TRBJ2-2; 11 bases map to TRBD2. Per the germline V gene, CDR1 is SSHAT and CDR2 is FNYEAQ (reference sequence). This CDR3 has 16 amino acids. The CDR3 here is CASSVAGGTNTGELFF. The CDR3 DNA sequence: TGTGCTAGCAGCGTAGCGGGAGGGACGAACACCGGGGAGCTGTTTTTT.

The CDR3 loop is CASSRGQNNEQFF. The CDR3 nucleotides read TGTGCCAGCAGCCGTGGACAGAACAATGAGCAGTTCTTC. The chain uses TRBV28 and TRBJ2-1; the D gene is possibly TRBD1 (6 bases). This CDR3 has 13 residues. Per germline, CDR1 MDHEN and CDR2 SYDVKM. V was cut by 6 bases and J by 5 bases, with 11 bases left in between.

This chain connects TRBV5-1 to TRBJ2-3, with a possible D match to TRBD2 (6 bases). The V end was cut by 4 bases, the J end by 2 bases, with 14 bases between. The germline CDR1 and CDR2 sequences are SGHRS and YFSETQ. CDR3 size: 15 residues. The DNA of the CDR3 is TGCGCCAGCAGCCTACGTGGGACTTACACAGATACGCAGTATTTT. Translated: CASSLRGTYTDTQYF.

The rearrangement uses TRBV9 and TRBJ2-2, with 10 bases matching TRBD2. Germline CDR1 is SGDLS and CDR2 is YYNGEE. Losses at the gene ends were 4 bases for V and 4 bases for J; bases not matched to a gene: 7. This CDR3 is built from 16 residues. CDR3 protein: CASSLGTSDVTGELFF. In DNA form, the CDR3 reads TGTGCCAGCAGCTTGGGGACTAGCGATGTCACCGGGGAGCTGTTTTTT.

The genes are TRBV6-7 and TRBJ1-4; the match to TRBD1 covers 10 bases. TRBV6-7 is reported as an ORF; its role is uncertain. V gave up 5 bases and J gave up 4 bases; unmatched junction bases: 10. The CDR3 consists of 17 residues. The CDR3 DNA sequence: TGTGCCAGCAGTACTTTGGACAGGGGGAGCGGTAATGAAAAACTGTTTTTT. This codes for CASSTLDRGSGNEKLFF.

The rearrangement joins TRBV28 to TRBJ1-1, with D tentatively TRBD1 (5 bases). V gave up 3 bases and J gave up 0 bases, with 8 bases separating them. There are 14 residues in the CDR3. Germline loops: CDR1 MDHEN, CDR2 SYDVKM. CDR3 residues: CASSFRGMNTEAFF. The CDR3 bases are TGTGCCAGCAGTTTCCGGGGGATGAACACTGAAGCTTTCTTT. Full variable domain (remainder filled in from reference TRBV28 and TRBJ1-1): DVKVTQSSRYLVKRTGEKVFLECVQDMDHENMFWYRQDPGLGLRLIYFSYDVKMKEKGDIPEGYSVSREKKERFSLILESASTNQTSMYLCASSFRGMNTEAFFGQGTRLTVV.

The chain carries TRBV7-6 and TRBJ2-5; D possibly corresponds to TRBD2 (5 bases). Trimming left V 5 bases short and J 2 bases short, with 15 bases between. The CDR3 extends over 15 amino acids. CDR1 and CDR2 (germline): SGHVS, FNYEAQ. This CDR3 reads CASSKTRSVQETQYF. The CDR3 DNA sequence: TGTGCCAGCAGCAAAACTAGGAGCGTTCAAGAGACCCAGTACTTC.

The chain combines TRBV6-5 with TRBJ1-1; 8 bases line up with TRBD1. This CDR3 region has 13 residues. Looked up from germline, CDR1 is MNHEY and CDR2 is SVGAGI. The DNA of the CDR3 is TGTGGACAGGGGCCGCATTCGGACACTGAAGCTTTCTTT. Its protein is CGQGPHSDTEAFF.

This clone came up once. V usage is TRBV11-2 and J usage is TRBJ2-7, with 11 bases that match TRBD1. Germline loops: CDR1 SGHAT, CDR2 FQNNGV. This CDR3 has 13 residues. Germline trimming cut 4 bases from V and 6 bases from J; bases unmatched to any gene: 2. The CDR3 is CASSSGQGVEQYF. The DNA of the CDR3 is TGTGCCAGCAGCTCGGGACAGGGGGTCGAGCAGTACTTC.

In regard to this clone: Germline is not matched at one junction end, which may reflect a read error. The rearrangement links TRBV7-9 to TRBJ2-6; 7 bases match TRBD1. The CDR3 sequence is 16 residues long. Germline CDR1 SEHNR, CDR2 FQNEAQ (reference sequence). The CDR3 sequence: CASSLAQGTGANVLTF. The CDR3 bases are TGTGCCAGCAGCCTAGCACAGGGGACCGGGGCCAACGTCCTGACTTTC.

The CDR3 sequence is CASGLAGGTGVLGYTF. The CDR3 bases are TGTGCTAGTGGTTTGGCCGGGGGGACAGGGGTACTAGGCTACACCTTC. The rearrangement links TRBV12-5 to TRBJ1-2; TRBD1 agrees at 10 bases. Germline CDR1 and CDR2: LGHNT and FRNRAP. V was clipped by 1 base and J by 8 bases; unmatched bases: 10. CDR3 length: 16 amino acids.